The entry below gives a single T cell receptor (beta chain) sequence along with its context. The antigen remains unidentified. V lost 1 base and J 6 bases, leaving 5 bases between the germline ends. In germline, CDR1 is SGHKS, CDR2 YYEKEE (reference sequence). This CDR3 spans 11 amino acids. The repertoire was sequenced with immunoSEQ multiplex PCR; TCRdb's copy has only in-frame clones and lacks some. The sample has about 39,000 clones, around 90% seen once; the top ten hold about 20%. The data were taken from a study of OX40 agonist ivuxolimab in advanced cancers. Turning to the study itself: Previous treatment with anti-PD-1, anti-PD-L1 or anti-CTLA-4 therapy was allowed; about 40% had received some. Partial responses were achieved by three patients: one hepatocellular carcinoma, two cutaneous melanoma. Study findings and constraints: The expanded peripheral T cells' antigen specificity was not determined.

V is TRBV5-5 and J is TRBJ2-7; the D is unclear. The receptor was isolated from an adult with an advanced solid tumor such as melanoma, head and neck, liver or kidney cancer. The sample consisted of CD4+ or CD8+ T cells sorted from blood, taken in a trial of the OX40 agonist ivuxolimab. CDR3 DNA: TGTGCCAGCAGCTTGTTCGGCGAGCAGTACTTC. Amino acids: CASSLFGEQYF.